Listed here are 23 T cell receptor beta chains from one sample, sequenced in a study of cytomegalovirus exposure and HLA in healthy donors. PCR was performed using 60 Vbeta and 13 Jbeta primers. Clones were read by immunoSEQ multiplex PCR, and TCRdb kept only the in-frame ones, dropping some. The sample lists around 110,000 clones; 79% were seen once. The sequenced sample was PBMCs. The receptor set was obtained from a man aged 25-45 years in good health and CMV-seropositive.

This clone showed up just once. V usage is TRBV30 and J usage is TRBJ1-1; the D gene is possibly TRBD1 (5 bases). The V gene's germline CDR1 is GTSNPN and CDR2 SVGIG (reference sequence). The ends were cut back, 2 bases at V and 11 bases at J, with 12 bases in the middle. The CDR3 runs to 11 residues. CDR3 coding DNA: TGTGCCTGGAGTCCCCCAGGGAAGGCTTTCTTT. Translation gives CAWSPPGKAFF.

V usage is TRBV6-1 and J usage is TRBJ1-1; 7 bases line up with TRBD1. The CDR3 consists of 15 residues. CDR1 and CDR2 from the germline V gene are MNHNS and SASEGT. V shed 0 bases and J 2 bases; nucleotides not matched to a gene: 3. The CDR3 loop is CASSEAQGVNTEAFF. The CDR3 DNA reads as TGTGCCAGCAGTGAAGCGCAGGGGGTCAACACTGAAGCTTTCTTT.

J is TRBJ2-5 and V is TRBV5-6, with D tentatively TRBD2 (5 bases). The closer fit of TRBJ2-7 to the DNA end suggests the J call may be wrong. The CDR3 contains 15 residues. The germline V gene encodes CDR1 SGHDT and CDR2 YYEEEE. CDR3 in DNA: TGTGCCAGCAGCTTGTTTAGCGAGTACTCCTACGAGCAGTACTTC. This translates into CASSLFSEYSYEQYF.

The CDR3 region is CASSPRFVDSGANVLTF. The CDR3 DNA follows: TGTGCCAGCTCACCACGGTTTGTAGACTCTGGGGCCAACGTCCTGACTTTC. The chain joins TRBV18 to TRBJ2-6; no definite D call. CDR3 length: 17 residues. In germline, CDR1 is KGHSH, CDR2 LQKENI. The germline V and J ends were trimmed by 1 base and 0 bases, with 10 bases remaining between them.

This chain joins TRBV28 and TRBJ2-4, with 8 bases fitting TRBD1. Per the germline V gene, CDR1 is MDHEN and CDR2 is SYDVKM. The V segment lost 1 base and the J segment 7 bases; nucleotides outside the gene matches: 9. The CDR3 extends over 16 amino acids. Written as DNA, the CDR3 is TGTGCCAGCAGTTTATCCGGACAGGGTGGATGGAACATTCAGTACTTC. This translates into CASSLSGQGGWNIQYF. The variable domain in full, with the rest retrieved from reference TRBV28 and TRBJ2-4, is DVKVTQSSRYLVKRTGEKVFLECVQDMDHENMFWYRQDPGLGLRLIYFSYDVKMKEKGDIPEGYSVSREKKERFSLILESASTNQTSMYLCASSLSGQGGWNIQYFGAGTRLSVL.

A note on this clone: Relative to the germline gene, one junction end is altered; a read error may explain this. The chain uses TRBV7-9 and TRBJ2-7, with 9 positions matching TRBD1. CDR3 length: 15 residues. The germline gives CDR1 SEHNR, CDR2 FQNEAQ (reference sequence). CDR3 coding DNA: TGTTCCAGCAGTTCCGGGACAGGGATGAGCTACGAGCAGTACTTC. This codes for CSSSSGTGMSYEQYF.

The J gene is TRBJ1-2, the V gene TRBV4-3; D gene uncertain. The CDR3 runs to 15 residues. The germline V and J ends were trimmed by 1 base and 4 bases, with 13 bases remaining between them. From germline, CDR1 is LGHNA and CDR2 YSLEER. The CDR3 DNA reads as TGCGCCAGCAGCCAAGCGGTGCAGGAGGGCTATGGCTACACCTTC. This gives the protein CASSQAVQEGYGYTF.

This chain links TRBV6-4 with TRBJ2-1; 13 bases are shared with TRBD2. The CDR3 is 15 residues long. J was trimmed by 5 bases and V by 3 bases; bases with no gene match: 1. Germline V CDR1 and CDR2: MRHNA, SNTAGT. CDR3 DNA sequence: TGTGCCAGCAGTGAGGGGACTAGCGGGAACAATGAGCAGTTCTTC. Encoded protein: CASSEGTSGNNEQFF.

The gene calls are TRBV19 and TRBJ1-2; D is ambiguous. The length of the CDR3 is 15 residues. The germline V and J ends were trimmed by 3 bases and 4 bases, with 15 bases remaining between them. CDR1 and CDR2 from the germline V gene are LNHDA and SQIVND (reference sequence). In DNA form, the CDR3 reads TGTGCCAGTAGTATTGTTCCCATCGCCAGCTATGGCTACACCTTC. It is translated as CASSIVPIASYGYTF. Full variable domain (missing parts from reference TRBV19 and TRBJ1-2): DGGITQSPKYLFRKEGQNVTLSCEQNLNHDAMYWYRQDPGQGLRLIYYSQIVNDFQKGDIAEGYSVSREKKESFPLTVTSAQKNPTAFYLCASSIVPIASYGYTFGSGTRLTVV.

The V and J genes are TRBV30 and TRBJ2-3, with TRBD2 identical over 9 bases. The CDR3 spans 17 residues. Unmatched junction bases numbered 10, after V lost 2 bases and J lost 1 base. CDR1 and CDR2 from the germline V gene are GTSNPN and SVGIG (reference sequence). Here the CDR3 DNA reads TGTGCCTGGAGTCGGCTAGCGGGATCAACTGGCACAGATACGCAGTATTTT. This codes for CAWSRLAGSTGTDTQYF.

This rearrangement joins TRBV7-9 to TRBJ2-2; 10 bases align to TRBD1. The germline gives CDR1 SEHNR, CDR2 FQNEAQ (reference sequence). The CDR3 has 17 residues. V shed 0 bases and J 6 bases; nucleotides not matched to a gene: 7. In DNA form, the CDR3 reads TGTGCCAGCAGCTTAGCGATCGAGGACAGGGGGTCCGGGGAGCTGTTTTTT. Encoded protein: CASSLAIEDRGSGELFF.

This chain uses TRBV28 with TRBJ2-7, with a tentative D call TRBD1 (6 bases). The CDR3 loop spans 17 amino acids. V lost 4 bases, J lost 0 bases, and 19 bases lay in between. Germline values: CDR1 MDHEN, CDR2 SYDVKM. The CDR3 sequence is CASSYRFGTGSSYEQYF. The CDR3 region has the DNA TGTGCCAGCAGTTACCGGTTCGGCACAGGGAGCTCCTACGAGCAGTACTTC.

The rearrangement joins TRBV7-8 to TRBJ2-5, with D tentatively TRBD2 (5 bases). The end of the DNA aligns better with TRBJ2-7, so the J call may be wrong. Germline CDR1 is SGHVS and CDR2 is FQNEAQ. The CDR3 contains 14 residues. CDR3: CASLRSDNSYEQYF. The CDR3 DNA reads TGTGCCAGCCTTCGTAGCGACAACTCCTACGAGCAGTACTTC.

The CDR3 DNA reads TGTGCCAGTAGCCTTGGGCCTTATGAGAACACTGAAGCTTTCTTT. It translates to CASSLGPYENTEAFF. This sequence joins TRBV19 and TRBJ1-1; D is undetermined. From germline, CDR1 is LNHDA and CDR2 SQIVND (reference sequence). The CDR3 is made up of 15 amino acids. V was clipped by 6 bases and J by 1 base, with 15 bases between them.

The gene calls are TRBV19 and TRBJ1-3; no firm D call. Germline CDR1 reads LNHDA; CDR2 reads SQIVND (reference sequence). The CDR3 is 16 residues long. V was shortened by 8 bases and J by 0 bases, with 17 bases between the two germline ends. The CDR3 region is CASYSGSDNSGNTIYF. The CDR3 DNA reads as TGTGCCAGTTACAGTGGGTCCGACAACTCTGGAAACACCATATATTTT.

The V and J genes are TRBV7-9 and TRBJ2-1, with 8 bases identical to TRBD2. The V gene's germline CDR1 is SEHNR and CDR2 FQNEAQ (reference sequence). The CDR3 covers 13 residues. Germline trimming cut 5 bases from V and 10 bases from J; bases unmatched to any gene: 7. CDR3 coding DNA: TGTGCCAGCAGCATGCCCTTAGCGGGAGAGCAGTTCTTC. This encodes CASSMPLAGEQFF.

The rearrangement links TRBV30 to TRBJ2-3; 10 bases map to TRBD2. Unmatched junction bases numbered 13, after V lost 2 bases and J lost 11 bases. This CDR3 spans 15 amino acids. Germline CDR1 reads GTSNPN; CDR2 reads SVGIG (reference sequence). DNA for the CDR3: TGTGCCTGGAGTCCTTCTCTAGCGGGGGAGTGGGGGCAGTATTTT. Protein sequence: CAWSPSLAGEWGQYF.

The V and J genes are TRBV7-3 and TRBJ1-3; D is perhaps TRBD1 (5 bases). The germline V and J ends were trimmed by 8 bases and 2 bases, with 16 bases remaining between them. The CDR3 has 15 amino acids. The germline gives CDR1 SGHTA, CDR2 FQGTGA. The CDR3 coding sequence is TGTGCCAGCTCACCAGGCGGGGGGGCTGGAAACACCATATATTTT. This gives the protein CASSPGGGAGNTIYF.

The rearrangement uses TRBV19 and TRBJ2-1, with 9 bases matching TRBD2. Germline loops: CDR1 LNHDA, CDR2 SQIVND (reference sequence). The CDR3 contains 15 residues. Trimming removed 4 bases from V and 7 bases from J; junction bases left unmatched: 8. The CDR3 spells CASSSGGAQRNEQFF. CDR3 sequence (DNA): TGTGCCAGTAGTAGCGGGGGGGCTCAGAGGAATGAGCAGTTCTTC. Full variable domain (outside the CDR3, taken from reference TRBV19 and TRBJ2-1): DGGITQSPKYLFRKEGQNVTLSCEQNLNHDAMYWYRQDPGQGLRLIYYSQIVNDFQKGDIAEGYSVSREKKESFPLTVTSAQKNPTAFYLCASSSGGAQRNEQFFGPGTRLTVL.

V usage is TRBV9 and J usage is TRBJ2-7; 8 bases align to TRBD1. The ends lost 2 bases at V and 5 bases at J; junction bases unmatched: 18. The CDR3 sequence is 18 residues long. CDR1 is SGDLS and CDR2 is YYNGEE in the germline V gene. The CDR3, as DNA: TGTGCCAGCAGCGTTTTGACCGGGACAGGATTAGGCCACAACGAGCAGTACTTC. This encodes CASSVLTGTGLGHNEQYF.

The chain combines TRBV15 with TRBJ2-2; 9 bases map to TRBD1. The V and J ends lost 2 bases and 5 bases, in that order; junction bases with no gene match: 9. Germline V CDR1 and CDR2: LNHNV, YYDKDF (reference sequence). The CDR3 sequence is 17 residues long. As DNA, the CDR3 is TGTGCCACCAGCAGACAGGGGACAGGGAGATTGACCGGGGAGCTGTTTTTT. Protein sequence: CATSRQGTGRLTGELFF.

The chain recombines TRBV25-1 with TRBJ2-3; D unclear. The CDR3 sequence is 12 residues long. Germline CDR1 reads MGHDK; CDR2 reads SYGVNS. Trimming took 3 bases from V and 8 from J, leaving 9 bases between them. In nucleotides, the CDR3 is TGTGCCAGCAGTGACGTGGCGGTTACGCAGTATTTT. Translated: CASSDVAVTQYF.

The chain uses TRBV15 and TRBJ2-5, with 7 bases aligning to TRBD1. CDR3 length equals 15 residues. Unmatched junction bases numbered 6, after V lost 0 bases and J lost 5 bases. Looked up from germline, CDR1 is LNHNV and CDR2 is YYDKDF (reference sequence). CDR3: CATSREKGAGETQYF. CDR3 in DNA: TGTGCCACCAGCAGAGAGAAGGGGGCCGGGGAGACCCAGTACTTC. Looking up the rest from reference TRBV15 and TRBJ2-5 gives the full variable domain: DAMVIQNPRYQVTQFGKPVTLSCSQTLNHNVMYWYQQKSSQAPKLLFHYYDKDFNNEADTPDNFQSRRPNTSFCFLDIRSPGLGDTAMYLCATSREKGAGETQYFGPGTRLLVL.